This T cell receptor (beta chain) originates from a study of blood T cell repertoires in COVID-19. Libraries were prepared by immunoSEQ multiplex PCR; TCRdb keeps only in-frame clonotypes and omits some of them. The sample lists 65,000 to 95,000 clones; about 91% were seen once. Germline lookup yields CDR1 SGHRS and CDR2 YFSETQ. This CDR3 contains 15 residues. Trimming took 0 bases from V and 10 from J, leaving 14 bases between them. V and J are TRBV5-1 and TRBJ1-6; D ambiguous. Sequencing used peripheral blood. The TCR sequence derives from a man aged 70 or older with active or convalescent COVID-19. The CDR3 loop is CASSLDTLRRSPLHF. CDR3 coding DNA: TGCGCCAGCAGCTTGGATACACTACGGCGATCACCCCTCCACTTT. The entire variable domain, with the rest obtained from reference TRBV5-1 and TRBJ1-6, is as follows: KAGVTQTPRYLIKTRGQQVTLSCSPISGHRSVSWYQQTPGQGLQFLFEYFSETQRNKGNFPGRFSGRQFSNSRSEMNVSTLELGDSALYLCASSLDTLRRSPLHFGNGTRLTVT.